This TCR beta chain was sequenced in a study of T cell repertoires in cytomegalovirus infection. As for the study in general: Through public TCR beta signatures, both CMV infection and matching HLA type were indicated. Study conclusions and caveats: HLA-C-restricted CMV-specific TCR beta clonotypes prevailed in the ex vivo response.

In its sample, this clonotype was seen many times. What it recognizes is unknown. The CDR3 has 16 residues. Trimming cost V 7 bases and J 6 bases; bases outside gene matches: 11. TCRdb re-called the reads with MiXCR, one entry per CDR3 protein. The sample carries about 250,000 distinct CDR3 sequences, 12% recorded once. The chain carries TRBV12-3 or TRBV12-4 and TRBJ2-1; 11 nucleotides agree with TRBD2. The sequencing sample was made of PBMCs. The sequence came from a human donor in good health (CMV status not recorded). Some clones in this sample may be carry-over from other donors' samples. The CDR3 loop reads CASTPGGGTSGNEQFF. The DNA of the CDR3 is TGTGCCAGCACCCCCGGGGGGGGGACTAGCGGCAATGAGCAGTTCTTC.